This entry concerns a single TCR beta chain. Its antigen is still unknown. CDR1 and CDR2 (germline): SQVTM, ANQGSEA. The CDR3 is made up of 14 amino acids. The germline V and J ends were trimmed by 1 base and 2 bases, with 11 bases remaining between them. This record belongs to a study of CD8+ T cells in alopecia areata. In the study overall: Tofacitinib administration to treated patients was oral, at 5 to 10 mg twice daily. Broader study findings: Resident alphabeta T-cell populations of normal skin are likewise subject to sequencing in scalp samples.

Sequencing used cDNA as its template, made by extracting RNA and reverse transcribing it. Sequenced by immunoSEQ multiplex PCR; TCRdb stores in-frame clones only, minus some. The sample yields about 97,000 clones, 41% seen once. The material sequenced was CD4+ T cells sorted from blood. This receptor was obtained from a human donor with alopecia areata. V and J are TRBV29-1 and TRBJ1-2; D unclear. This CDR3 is CSVEVTRLNYGYTF. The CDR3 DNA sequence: TGCAGCGTTGAAGTTACCAGGTTAAACTATGGCTACACCTTC. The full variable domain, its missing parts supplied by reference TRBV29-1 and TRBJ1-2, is SAVISQKPSRDICQRGTSLTIQCQVDSQVTMMFWYRQQPGQSLTLIATANQGSEATYESGFVIDKFPISRPNLTFSTLTVSNMSPEDSSIYLCSVEVTRLNYGYTFGSGTRLTVV.